This T cell receptor beta chain was found in a study of T cells after yellow fever vaccination. Study-wide context: The SMART-Seq v4 Ultra Low Input method served to prepare the low-cell-number fractions. Study-wide results and limits: It was the secondary response that reached its peak faster, day 5 versus 15, but it was weaker. The CD4 compartment and the CD8 compartment contained a small share of clonotypes in common.

TCRdb passed the 5' RACE reads through MiXCR, listing each CDR3 protein once. The sample holds about 310,000 distinct CDR3 sequences; approximately 3.8% are singletons and the top ten take 23%. The V gene lost 4 bases and the J gene lost 0 bases, with 11 bases spanning the gap. Germline assignment: CDR1 SGHDT and CDR2 YYEEEE. The CDR3 contains 14 residues. There are many counts of this clonotype. What it binds is unknown. The sequencing used PBMCs, collected on the day of the yellow fever booster vaccination. The V gene is TRBV5-6, the J gene TRBJ2-7; tentative D call: TRBD1 (6 bases). This receptor was identified in a man in his late teens or twenties who received the YFV17D yellow fever vaccine. CDR3 protein: CASSGRDTSYEQYF. In DNA form, the CDR3 reads TGTGCCAGCAGCGGCCGGGACACCTCCTACGAGCAGTACTTC.